This record covers a single T cell receptor beta chain. This entry belongs to a study of control samples from healthy donors and cancer patients. The method was immunoSEQ multiplex PCR; TCRdb's version includes in-frame clones alone and lacks a portion of them. The data hold some 150,000 clones, with 85% to 95% observed a single time. The V gene end was trimmed by 2 bases and the J gene end by 8 bases; junction bases not matched to a gene: 7. Germline V gene lookup returns CDR1 SGHDT and CDR2 YYEEEE. This CDR3 contains 14 residues. The V call is TRBV5-6, the J call TRBJ2-3; the match to TRBD2 covers 8 bases. Material for sequencing was blood. This TCR was recovered from a man aged 40-55 years in good health. CDR3 residues: CASSFSGGPLTQYF. The CDR3 nucleotides are TGTGCCAGCAGCTTCTCGGGAGGGCCCCTTACGCAGTATTTT.